This T cell receptor (beta chain) is drawn from a study of T cell repertoires in cytomegalovirus infection. About the research overall: Public TCR beta signatures indicated both CMV infection and matching HLA type. Overall study results and limits: The response measured ex vivo was dominated by TCR beta clonotypes (HLA-C-restricted and CMV-specific).

There are a few counts of this clonotype. Its antigen is not known. TCRdb redid the calling of the reads with MiXCR, one entry per CDR3 protein. The repertoire consists of around 300,000 distinct CDR3 sequences, with 8% to 10% occurring once and the leading ten covering around 4.1%. Sample: PBMCs. The sequence came from a human donor in good health (CMV status not recorded). Some clones in this sample may be carry-over from other donors' samples.

This chain's CDR3 is CASSLKTAEAFF. CDR3 nucleotides: TGTGCCAGCAGCCTAAAGACTGCTGAAGCTTTCTTT. The rearrangement links TRBV11-2 to TRBJ1-1; D is unclear. CDR1 is SGHAT and CDR2 is FQNNGV in the germline V gene. V gave up 5 bases and J gave up 6 bases, with 10 bases separating them. There are 12 residues in the CDR3.